Listed below are T cell receptor beta chains from one sample, sequenced in a study of a mutant IDH1 vaccine in newly diagnosed glioma. The antigens for these receptors are not known. Sequencing used immunoSEQ multiplex PCR; TCRdb keeps in-frame clones, though not all of them. Among around 32,000 clones listed, 79% were seen once. The sequencing used PBMCs, collected from a glioma patient whose treatment included an IDH1 peptide vaccine. Source of these receptors: a woman in her twenties or thirties with glioma. Some clones in this sample may be carry-over from other donors' samples. The CDR3 runs from the conserved cysteine through the conserved F or W. A D gene is named only where the DNA matches it firmly. Clone sizes are given selectively: once, few, many, or a class where the clone is expanded.

clone size	V gene	J gene	CDR3 length	D gene	CDR3 DNA	CDR3 protein
once	TRBV28	TRBJ2-7	13	TRBD1	TGTGCCAGTGGATACAGGGGTATAGACGAGCAGTACTTC	CASGYRGIDEQYF
-	TRBV6-6	TRBJ2-1	13	-	TGTGCCAGCAGTTACTCTGCGGGTTATGAGCAGTTCTTC	CASSYSAGYEQFF
-	TRBV18	TRBJ1-3	15	-	TGTGCCAGCTCACCACAGGGGGGCTCTGGAAACACCATATATTTT	CASSPQGGSGNTIYF
once	TRBV4-1	TRBJ2-3	14	-	TGCGCCAGCAGCCAACCCGTGGAGACAGATACGCAGTATTTT	CASSQPVETDTQYF
-	TRBV5-8	TRBJ1-2	15	TRBD1	TGTGCCAGCAGCTCGAACTACAGGGGAGGCTATGGCTACACCTTC	CASSSNYRGGYGYTF
few	TRBV30	TRBJ2-3	13	-	TGTGCCTGGAGTGTATGGCGGGGAGATACGCAGTATTTT	CAWSVWRGDTQYF
-	TRBV29-1	TRBJ2-2	13	-	TGCAGCGTTGTGGTAGGGTCCACCGGGGAGCTGTTTTTT	CSVVVGSTGELFF
-	TRBV7-8	TRBJ2-7	15	TRBD2	TGTGCCAGCAGCGTTGGGGCGGGAGGGATCTACGAGCAGTACTTC	CASSVGAGGIYEQYF
-	TRBV4-1	TRBJ1-4	18	-	TGCGCCAGCAGCGAAGAGCATCGCAGGGACTCGTCTAATGAAAAACTGTTTTTT	CASSEEHRRDSSNEKLFF
-	TRBV19	TRBJ1-1	15	-	TGTGCCAGTAGTCCGGGGACGGGAGGGTACACTGAAGCTTTCTTT	CASSPGTGGYTEAFF
few	TRBV5-6	TRBJ1-5	13	-	TGTGCCAGCAGCTTGTGGGGACAACAGCCCCAGCATTTT	CASSLWGQQPQHF
-	TRBV27	TRBJ2-1	15	-	TGTGCCAGCAGTCCCCTCTCGGGCTCCTACAATGAGCAGTTCTTC	CASSPLSGSYNEQFF
-	TRBV19	TRBJ1-4	14	-	TGTGCCAGTAGTCTTCCCGGGGCGAATGAAAAACTGTTTTTT	CASSLPGANEKLFF
-	TRBV30	TRBJ2-1	12	-	TGTGCCTGGAGACTCGGGATCAATGAGCAGTTCTTC	CAWRLGINEQFF
-	TRBV25-1	TRBJ2-1	12	-	TGTGCCACCATTCGCGGTGTGGATGAGCAGTTCTTC	CATIRGVDEQFF
-	TRBV2	TRBJ1-1	13	-	TGTGCCAGCAGTATAGCCGGGAACACTGAAGCTTTCTTT	CASSIAGNTEAFF